These 27 T cell receptor beta chains originate from one sample sequenced in a study of blood T cell repertoires in COVID-19. TCRdb keeps only in-frame clones here, not all; method: immunoSEQ multiplex PCR. The profile shows 200,000 to 300,000 clones, 86% of them singletons. Source material: peripheral blood. The receptors derive from a man aged 30 to 39 with active or convalescent COVID-19.

In regard to this clone: Additional DNA sequences in this sample encode the identical CDR3. V and J are TRBV6-4 and TRBJ2-3; a possible D gene is TRBD2 (6 bases). CDR3 length: 15 residues. The germline V gene has CDR1 MRHNA and CDR2 SNTAGT. V was clipped by 4 bases and J by 0 bases, with 11 bases between them. In DNA, the CDR3 is TGTGCCAGCAGTGTGGGAAGCGGGAGCACAGATACGCAGTATTTT. Its protein product is CASSVGSGSTDTQYF.

This clone was picked up a small number of times. The J gene is TRBJ1-2, the V gene TRBV7-9; 7 nucleotides line up with TRBD1. V lost 8 bases to trimming and J lost 1 base; unmatched junction nucleotides: 10. Germline assignment: CDR1 SEHNR and CDR2 FQNEAQ (reference sequence). This CDR3 contains 15 residues. Here the CDR3 DNA reads TGTGCCAGCGCCTCCGGGACAGTGTTTAACTATGGCTACACCTTC. This encodes CASASGTVFNYGYTF.

The chain recombines TRBV7-9 with TRBJ1-2; 7 nucleotides match TRBD1. Trimming cost V 4 bases and J 7 bases; bases outside gene matches: 6. Germline CDR1 is SEHNR and CDR2 is FQNEAQ (reference sequence). This CDR3 has 13 residues. The CDR3 spells CASSSMDRIGYTF. CDR3 nucleotide sequence: TGTGCCAGCAGCTCAATGGACAGGATTGGCTACACCTTC.

The chain combines TRBV27 with TRBJ1-4; D uncertain. V was cut by 6 bases and J by 0 bases, with 5 bases left in between. This CDR3 comprises 13 residues. Germline V gene data show CDR1 as MNHEY and CDR2 as SMNVEV (reference sequence). The CDR3 DNA sequence: TGTGCCAGCAGGGGAGCAACTAATGAAAAACTGTTTTTT. This encodes CASRGATNEKLFF.

V and J are TRBV5-4 and TRBJ1-1, with a weak D call TRBD1 (5 bases). Germline V CDR1 and CDR2: SGHNT, YYREEE (reference sequence). The CDR3 totals 15 residues. The germline V and J ends were trimmed by 0 bases and 5 bases, with 14 bases remaining between them. The CDR3 DNA reads TGTGCCAGCAGCTTGGGTACGGCAGGGCGGACTGAAGCTTTCTTT. This gives the protein CASSLGTAGRTEAFF. Full variable domain (remainder filled in from reference TRBV5-4 and TRBJ1-1): ETGVTQSPTHLIKTRGQQVTLRCSSQSGHNTVSWYQQALGQGPQFIFQYYREEENGRGNFPPRFSGLQFPNYSSELNVNALELDDSALYLCASSLGTAGRTEAFFGQGTRLTVV.

CDR3 sequence (DNA): TGTGCCACCTCTAGCGGTAACACCGGGGAGCTGTTTTTT. This encodes CATSSGNTGELFF. This sequence joins TRBV7-9 and TRBJ2-2; 7 bases agree with TRBD2. Germline values: CDR1 SEHNR, CDR2 FQNEAQ (reference sequence). V was pared by 10 bases and J by 2 bases, with 4 bases of the junction left unmatched. The CDR3 spans 13 residues.

The chain joins TRBV25-1 to TRBJ1-4; D remains ambiguous. Germline CDR1 is MGHDK and CDR2 is SYGVNS. V was cut by 0 bases and J by 3 bases, with 5 bases left in between. CDR3 size: 14 residues. The CDR3 region is CASSEYRSNEKLFF. Written as DNA, the CDR3 is TGTGCCAGCAGTGAATACCGTTCTAATGAAAAACTGTTTTTT. The full variable domain, its missing parts supplied by reference TRBV25-1 and TRBJ1-4, is EADIYQTPRYLVIGTGKKITLECSQTMGHDKMYWYQQDPGMELHLIHYSYGVNSTEKGDLSSESTVSRIRTEHFPLTLESARPSHTSQYLCASSEYRSNEKLFFGSGTQLSVL.

This clone was counted a single time. This chain connects TRBV16 to TRBJ1-1; the D gene is possibly TRBD1 (6 bases). This CDR3 has 14 residues. The germline V and J ends were trimmed by 0 bases and 5 bases, with 10 bases remaining between them. CDR1 and CDR2 (germline): KGHSY, FQNENV. This CDR3 is CASSQSGGQTEAFF. The CDR3, as DNA: TGTGCCAGCAGCCAATCGGGGGGGCAGACTGAAGCTTTCTTT.

This rearrangement joins TRBV19 to TRBJ2-7; 13 nucleotides agree with TRBD2. The CDR3 contains 14 residues. The trim removed 10 bases at V and 2 bases at J, leaving 5 bases unmatched. From germline, CDR1 is LNHDA and CDR2 SQIVND (reference sequence). In DNA, the CDR3 is TGTGCCACAACTAGCGGGGGGGCCCCCTACGAGCAGTACTTC. As protein: CATTSGGAPYEQYF.

By share, this clone ranks as medium-sized. This rearrangement joins TRBV5-6 to TRBJ1-3, with D possibly matching TRBD1 (5 bases). Trimming removed 4 bases at V and 4 bases at J, with 21 bases between. CDR1 is SGHDT, CDR2 YYEEEE, per germline. The CDR3 is 17 residues long. This chain's CDR3 is CASSGRVRDHLGNTIYF. The CDR3 nucleotides are TGTGCCAGCAGCGGGAGGGTCCGGGACCATCTGGGAAACACCATATATTTT.

The chain is built from TRBV7-2 and TRBJ1-6, with a tentative D call TRBD1 (5 bases). Deletions cut 2 bases from V and 6 bases from J, with 11 bases between. This CDR3 contains 15 residues. Germline lookup yields CDR1 SGHTA and CDR2 FQGNSA. The CDR3 region is CASSLLAGTNSPLHF. Written as DNA, the CDR3 is TGTGCCAGCAGCTTATTAGCGGGGACTAATTCACCCCTCCACTTT.

This clone has a single count. This chain joins TRBV5-1 and TRBJ2-2; D remains ambiguous. This CDR3 has 15 amino acids. The germline V gene encodes CDR1 SGHRS and CDR2 YFSETQ. V was cut by 1 base and J by 0 bases, with 7 bases left in between. CDR3 DNA: TGCGCCAGCAGCTTGTACTCATCGAACACCGGGGAGCTGTTTTTT. Residues: CASSLYSSNTGELFF.

CDR3 amino acids: CASSVVQNTEAFF. The CDR3, as DNA: TGTGCCAGCAGCGTAGTCCAGAACACTGAAGCTTTCTTT. The chain carries TRBV7-3 and TRBJ1-1; D ambiguous. CDR1 and CDR2 from the germline V gene are SGHTA and FQGTGA. The CDR3 is made up of 13 amino acids. Trimming removed 5 bases at V and 1 base at J, with 8 bases between.

The V and J genes are TRBV10-3 and TRBJ2-3; TRBD2 matches at 11 bases. CDR1 ENHRY and CDR2 SYGVKD come from the germline V gene. This CDR3 contains 15 residues. J gave up 6 bases and V 4 bases, and 6 bases lay outside the gene matches. The CDR3 nucleotides are TGTGCCATCAGTGCAGTAGCGGGGGGGCCGGATACGCAGTATTTT. Its translation is CAISAVAGGPDTQYF.

The chain combines TRBV10-1 with TRBJ2-3, with D maybe TRBD1 (6 bases). The CDR3 runs to 15 residues. V was cut by 1 base and J by 2 bases, with 10 bases left in between. Per the germline V gene, CDR1 is WNHNN and CDR2 is SYGVQD (reference sequence). Written as DNA, the CDR3 is TGCGCCAGCAGTGAGTTTAGGACAGACACAGATACGCAGTATTTT. Amino acids: CASSEFRTDTDTQYF.

The chain links TRBV19 to TRBJ2-1; D is undetermined. Germline values: CDR1 LNHDA, CDR2 SQIVND (reference sequence). The CDR3 runs to 13 residues. The ends were cut back, 2 bases at V and 6 bases at J, with 8 bases in the middle. This chain's CDR3 is CASSISTSNEQFF. CDR3 in DNA: TGTGCCAGTAGTATAAGCACCTCCAATGAGCAGTTCTTC.

This rearrangement joins TRBV19 to TRBJ1-2; D unclear. The CDR3 spans 16 residues. CDR1 and CDR2 from the germline V gene are LNHDA and SQIVND (reference sequence). V lost 1 base, J lost 0 bases, and 12 bases lay in between. The CDR3 DNA reads as TGTGCCAGTAGTATAGGCCGGGGATTTACTAACTATGGCTACACCTTC. Residues: CASSIGRGFTNYGYTF. The variable domain in full, completed from reference TRBV19 and TRBJ1-2, reads DGGITQSPKYLFRKEGQNVTLSCEQNLNHDAMYWYRQDPGQGLRLIYYSQIVNDFQKGDIAEGYSVSREKKESFPLTVTSAQKNPTAFYLCASSIGRGFTNYGYTFGSGTRLTVV.

The gene calls are TRBV7-8 and TRBJ1-1, with D possibly being TRBD1 (5 bases). Germline CDR1 reads SGHVS; CDR2 reads FQNEAQ. This CDR3 spans 14 amino acids. Trimming stripped 5 bases from V and 9 bases from J, with 19 bases between. The CDR3 DNA sequence: TGTGCCAGCAGCCCCGGGGGGTCTTGGCCAAAAGCTTTCTTT. It yields the protein CASSPGGSWPKAFF.

The CDR3 DNA is TGCGCCAGCAGCTTGGGATATGCGCCAGAGACCCAGTACTTC. This encodes CASSLGYAPETQYF. The J gene is TRBJ2-5, the V gene TRBV5-1; no reliable D call. CDR1 SGHRS and CDR2 YFSETQ come from the germline V gene. The V end was cut by 0 bases, the J end by 4 bases, with 10 bases between. This CDR3 has 14 residues.

The table lists this clone with a count of one. The J gene is TRBJ2-5, the V gene TRBV19, with unresolved D. CDR3 size: 13 residues. The germline gives CDR1 LNHDA, CDR2 SQIVND (reference sequence). V was pared by 0 bases and J by 5 bases, with 7 bases between. In DNA form, the CDR3 reads TGTGCCAGTAGTATAGATCCCCGGGAGACCCAGTACTTC. Amino acid sequence: CASSIDPRETQYF. Full variable domain (rest looked up from reference TRBV19 and TRBJ2-5): DGGITQSPKYLFRKEGQNVTLSCEQNLNHDAMYWYRQDPGQGLRLIYYSQIVNDFQKGDIAEGYSVSREKKESFPLTVTSAQKNPTAFYLCASSIDPRETQYFGPGTRLLVL.

The chain carries TRBV13 and TRBJ2-1; D perhaps matches TRBD2 (6 bases). The CDR3 is 16 residues long. Trimming shortened V by 0 bases and J by 4 bases, and 13 bases separated the two germline ends. Germline V gene lookup returns CDR1 PRHDT and CDR2 FYEKMQ (reference sequence). CDR3 sequence (DNA): TGTGCCAGCAGCTTAGGCTGGGGGGAAGGATACAATGAGCAGTTCTTC. It specifies CASSLGWGEGYNEQFF.

In its sample, this clone was seen once. The chain recombines TRBV7-6 with TRBJ2-5, with D maybe TRBD1 (6 bases). The germline gives CDR1 SGHVS, CDR2 FNYEAQ. The CDR3 is 16 amino acids. The ends were cut back, 1 base at V and 5 bases at J, with 17 bases in the middle. The chain's CDR3 is CASSLEGERRRETQYF. Here the CDR3 DNA reads TGTGCCAGCAGCTTAGAGGGGGAGAGGAGGAGGGAGACCCAGTACTTC.

The genes are TRBV12-3 or TRBV12-4 and TRBJ2-1; no clear D gene. With 6 bases removed from V and 8 bases from J, the gap between germline ends came to 8 bases. The CDR3 has 11 amino acids. The CDR3 is CASSTADEQFF. The CDR3 coding sequence is TGTGCCAGCAGCACTGCGGATGAGCAGTTCTTC.

This chain connects TRBV27 to TRBJ1-5; 7 bases are shared with TRBD1. Germline V CDR1 and CDR2: MNHEY, SMNVEV (reference sequence). The J segment lost 0 bases and the V segment lost 3 bases, leaving 8 bases of the junction unmatched. This CDR3 comprises 17 residues. The chain's CDR3 is CASSFRAGQYSNQPQHF. CDR3 DNA sequence: TGTGCCAGCAGTTTCCGCGCGGGACAGTATAGCAATCAGCCCCAGCATTTT.

The genes are TRBV5-1 and TRBJ2-2; D is unclear. With 0 bases removed from V and 6 bases from J, the gap between germline ends came to 6 bases. Germline lookup yields CDR1 SGHRS and CDR2 YFSETQ. The CDR3 is 13 amino acids. CDR3 region: CASSLGSPGELFF. In nucleotides, the CDR3 is TGCGCCAGCAGCTTGGGGAGTCCCGGGGAGCTGTTTTTT.

V usage is TRBV2 and J usage is TRBJ2-7; tentatively, D is TRBD2 (6 bases). The V gene lost 3 bases and the J gene lost 1 base, with 10 bases spanning the gap. The CDR3 covers 14 residues. Germline values: CDR1 SNHLY, CDR2 FYNNEI. The CDR3, as DNA: TGTGCCAGCAGTGATCCGGGGGAGTCCTACGAGCAGTACTTC. Protein sequence: CASSDPGESYEQYF.

The chain employs TRBV5-1 and TRBJ1-4; D perhaps matches TRBD1 (5 bases). Between the trimmed V and J ends, which lost 2 bases and 2 bases, there was a span of 10 bases. The CDR3 sequence is 15 residues long. Germline CDR1 reads SGHRS; CDR2 reads YFSETQ. The CDR3 here is CASSFGGSTNEKLFF. Here the CDR3 DNA reads TGCGCCAGCAGCTTCGGGGGGTCGACTAATGAAAAACTGTTTTTT.